The 32 T cell receptor beta chains in this list originate from one sample, sequenced in a study of somatic mutations in cytotoxic T cells in rheumatoid arthritis. Generated by immunoSEQ multiplex PCR, the TCRdb table keeps only in-frame clones and is missing some. The table shows tens of thousands of clones, with around 90% occurring only once. Sequences were obtained from CD8+ T cells sorted from blood. These receptors all stem from an adult with rheumatoid arthritis.

This sequence joins TRBV6-1 and TRBJ2-1; 8 positions match TRBD2. With V trimmed by 2 bases and J by 6 bases, 6 bases remained unmatched. Germline assignment: CDR1 MNHNS and CDR2 SASEGT. The CDR3 sequence is 15 residues long. CDR3 region: CASSELWTSTNEQFF. The CDR3 DNA sequence: TGTGCCAGCAGTGAACTTTGGACTAGCACCAATGAGCAGTTCTTC.

The chain recombines TRBV4-1 with TRBJ2-3; TRBD1 might be the D (6 bases). Germline loops: CDR1 MGHRA, CDR2 YSYEKL. The CDR3 covers 17 residues. With 1 base removed from V and 2 bases from J, the gap between germline ends came to 16 bases. The DNA of the CDR3 is TGCGCCAGCAGCCAAGTCAGGGGATCTGATGACACAGATACGCAGTATTTT. It encodes CASSQVRGSDDTDTQYF.

The chain employs TRBV11-2 and TRBJ1-4; possibly TRBD1 for D (6 bases). CDR3 size: 13 residues. V lost 1 base and J lost 12, with 12 bases in between. Germline loops: CDR1 SGHAT, CDR2 FQNNGV. The CDR3 nucleotides read TGTGCCAGCAGCTTAGGGGGGGCCTTGGAACTGTTTTTT. Translating it yields CASSLGGALELFF.

The chain recombines TRBV27 with TRBJ2-7, with 8 bases aligning to TRBD1. The J segment lost 4 bases and the V segment lost 5 bases, leaving 7 bases of the junction unmatched. This CDR3 has 14 amino acids. Germline V gene lookup returns CDR1 MNHEY and CDR2 SMNVEV (reference sequence). This CDR3 is CASSTGQGNYEQYF. CDR3 nucleotides: TGTGCCAGCAGTACCGGACAGGGTAATTACGAGCAGTACTTC.

This clone was counted only a few times. The V gene is TRBV4-1, the J gene TRBJ1-1; no clear D gene. Germline CDR1 MGHRA, CDR2 YSYEKL. Trimming removed 0 bases from V and 1 base from J, with 3 bases in between. CDR3 length equals 13 residues. The CDR3 sequence: CASSQDGNTEAFF. CDR3 sequence (DNA): TGCGCCAGCAGCCAAGATGGGAACACTGAAGCTTTCTTT.

CDR3 nucleotides: TGTGCCAGCAGGCCTCGTGGGGGCTTGTTGCCCCAGCATTTT. Protein sequence: CASRPRGGLLPQHF. J is TRBJ1-5 and V is TRBV6-5, with D maybe TRBD1 (6 bases). The V end lost 6 bases, the J end lost 9 bases, and 18 bases lay between the germline ends. The CDR3 consists of 14 residues. The germline V gene encodes CDR1 MNHEY and CDR2 SVGAGI.

The V call is TRBV9, the J call TRBJ1-5; 7 bases are shared with TRBD1. The CDR3 runs 15 residues. Per germline, CDR1 SGDLS and CDR2 YYNGEE. Losses at the gene ends were 4 bases for V and 1 base for J; bases not matched to a gene: 5. CDR3 loop: CASSPTGSSNQPQHF. CDR3 in DNA: TGTGCCAGCAGCCCGACAGGGAGCAGCAATCAGCCCCAGCATTTT.

The CDR3 spells CASSQDGGSEQFF. The CDR3 nucleotides read TGCGCCAGCAGCCAAGATGGGGGCAGTGAGCAGTTCTTC. The rearrangement joins TRBV4-1 to TRBJ2-1; D perhaps matches TRBD1 (6 bases). The germline V gene encodes CDR1 MGHRA and CDR2 YSYEKL. V was pared by 0 bases and J by 9 bases, with 9 bases between. The CDR3 length is 13 residues.

V usage is TRBV5-6 and J usage is TRBJ2-7; the D is unclear. The ends were cut back, 3 bases at V and 4 bases at J, with 5 bases in the middle. The V gene's germline CDR1 is SGHDT and CDR2 YYEEEE. The CDR3 extends over 11 amino acids. CDR3 coding DNA: TGTGCCAGCAGCTCCGATTACGAGCAGTACTTC. Protein sequence: CASSSDYEQYF.

The chain has TRBV27 and TRBJ1-5; a weak D match, TRBD1 (5 bases). With 0 bases removed from V and 6 bases from J, the gap between germline ends came to 12 bases. CDR1 and CDR2 from the germline V gene are MNHEY and SMNVEV (reference sequence). The CDR3 loop spans 15 amino acids. The CDR3 DNA reads as TGTGCCAGCAGTTTATCGTGGCAGGGCAGTCAGCCCCAGCATTTT. It codes for CASSLSWQGSQPQHF.

The chain uses TRBV27 and TRBJ2-7; the D gene is possibly TRBD1 (6 bases). Deletions cut 3 bases from V and 2 bases from J, with 14 bases between. Germline CDR1 is MNHEY and CDR2 is SMNVEV (reference sequence). This CDR3 is 15 amino acids long. The CDR3 region has the DNA TGTGCCAGCAGTTTTTCTAGGGGGAGTCCCTACGAGCAGTACTTC. Protein: CASSFSRGSPYEQYF.

DNA of the CDR3: TGTGCCAGCAGCCCGACTAGCGGGCAAAGCTCCTACGAGCAGTACTTC. This sequence encodes CASSPTSGQSSYEQYF. The chain is built from TRBV7-9 and TRBJ2-7; 10 bases map to TRBD2. The CDR3 contains 16 residues. Germline assignment: CDR1 SEHNR and CDR2 FQNEAQ (reference sequence). The trim removed 5 bases at V and 0 bases at J, leaving 7 bases unmatched.

J is TRBJ2-7 and V is TRBV13; TRBD2 matches 9 bases. V lost 3 bases, J lost 1 base, and 4 bases stayed unmatched. Germline CDR1 PRHDT, CDR2 FYEKMQ (reference sequence). This CDR3 comprises 15 residues. The CDR3 region has the DNA TGTGCCAGCAGCTTCGGGACTAGCTTGTCCTACGAGCAGTACTTC. This gives the protein CASSFGTSLSYEQYF.

V usage is TRBV4-1 and J usage is TRBJ2-3; D may be TRBD1 or TRBD2 (7 bases each). The germline gives CDR1 MGHRA, CDR2 YSYEKL. This CDR3 region has 17 residues. V was trimmed by 4 bases and J by 5 bases, leaving 22 bases between them. The CDR3 here is CASSPRGRRGAVDTQYF. CDR3 DNA sequence: TGCGCCAGCAGCCCTAGGGGGCGACGGGGGGCCGTAGATACGCAGTATTTT.

J is TRBJ1-1 and V is TRBV25-1; D might be TRBD1 (5 bases). Trimming pared 1 base from V and 3 bases from J, leaving 18 bases between. Germline assignment: CDR1 MGHDK and CDR2 SYGVNS. The CDR3 runs to 17 residues. CDR3 amino acids: CASSEWQGGGKDTEAFF. CDR3 nucleotides: TGTGCCAGCAGTGAATGGCAGGGCGGCGGAAAGGACACTGAAGCTTTCTTT.

In its sample, this clone was seen a few times. The chain employs TRBV7-9 and TRBJ2-7, with D possibly being TRBD1 (5 bases). CDR3 length: 13 residues. Germline V gene data show CDR1 as SEHNR and CDR2 as FQNEAQ (reference sequence). The V gene lost 3 bases and the J gene lost 3 bases, with 9 bases spanning the gap. CDR3 nucleotide sequence: TGTGCCAGCAGCTTCCAGGGTTTCTACGAGCAGTACTTC. This codes for CASSFQGFYEQYF.

The rearrangement joins TRBV7-9 to TRBJ2-7; unclear D gene. CDR1 is SEHNR, CDR2 FQNEAQ, per germline (reference sequence). Trimming removed 7 bases from V and 6 bases from J, with 16 bases in between. This CDR3 is built from 13 residues. CDR3 nucleotides: TGTGCCAGCACCCAGCTAAATACCGGCGAGCAGTACTTC. Translation: CASTQLNTGEQYF. Drawing the rest from reference TRBV7-9 and TRBJ2-7, the complete variable domain is DTGVSQNPRHKITKRGQNVTFRCDPISEHNRLYWYRQTLGQGPEFLTYFQNEAQLEKSRLLSDRFSAERPKGSFSTLEIQRTEQGDSAMYLCASTQLNTGEQYFGPGTRLTVT.

V gene TRBV11-2 combines with J gene TRBJ2-7; D is undetermined. The CDR3 totals 14 residues. Germline V gives CDR1 SGHAT, CDR2 FQNNGV. The V gene lost 1 base and the J gene lost 3 bases, with 10 bases spanning the gap. In nucleotides, the CDR3 is TGTGCCAGCAGCTTAGGGCGCGGTTACTACGAGCAGTACTTC. It is translated as CASSLGRGYYEQYF. The entire variable domain, with the rest obtained from reference TRBV11-2 and TRBJ2-7, is as follows: EAGVAQSPRYKIIEKRQSVAFWCNPISGHATLYWYQQILGQGPKLLIQFQNNGVVDDSQLPKDRFSAERLKGVDSTLKIQPAKLEDSAVYLCASSLGRGYYEQYFGPGTRLTVT.

The chain recombines TRBV29-1 with TRBJ2-3; no clear D gene. With 4 bases removed from V and 3 bases from J, the gap between germline ends came to 11 bases. Germline loops: CDR1 SQVTM, CDR2 ANQGSEA. The CDR3 has 13 amino acids. The CDR3 DNA reads as TGCAGCGTTGTGCCTATTAGTACAGATACGCAGTATTTT. Translating gives CSVVPISTDTQYF.

The chain has TRBV9 and TRBJ2-7, with 11 positions matching TRBD2. Per germline, CDR1 SGDLS and CDR2 YYNGEE. V lost 0 bases, J lost 4 bases, and 6 bases stayed unmatched. CDR3 size: 16 residues. The CDR3 DNA reads TGTGCCAGCAGCGTAGGCCCGGGACTAGCGGTGTACGAGCAGTACTTC. Amino acid sequence: CASSVGPGLAVYEQYF.

The rearrangement links TRBV19 to TRBJ2-6; no reliable D call. The CDR3 has 15 amino acids. The germline V gene has CDR1 LNHDA and CDR2 SQIVND (reference sequence). V was cut by 0 bases and J by 0 bases, with 3 bases left in between. This chain's CDR3 is CASSIEDSGANVLTF. As DNA, the CDR3 is TGTGCCAGTAGTATAGAGGACTCTGGGGCCAACGTCCTGACTTTC.

This chain uses TRBV29-1 with TRBJ1-2, with a weak D call TRBD1 (5 bases). The CDR3 loop spans 12 amino acids. The V and J ends lost 6 bases and 5 bases respectively, with 13 bases between them. Germline CDR1 reads SQVTM; CDR2 reads ANQGSEA. The CDR3 region has the DNA TGCAGCGTGGTAGGGGAGGCGTATGGCTACACCTTC. It codes for CSVVGEAYGYTF.

The chain links TRBV13 to TRBJ2-1; D is perhaps TRBD1 or TRBD2 (5 bases each). The CDR3 length is 14 residues. The germline CDR1 and CDR2 sequences are PRHDT and FYEKMQ (reference sequence). Between the trimmed V and J ends, which lost 1 base and 8 bases, there was a span of 12 bases. The CDR3 bases are TGTGCCAGCAGCTTAGTTGGTGGGACCGATGAGCAGTTCTTC. It codes for CASSLVGGTDEQFF.

This clone was observed a few times. This chain joins TRBV6-6 and TRBJ2-7, with 7 bases that match TRBD1. This CDR3 contains 13 residues. The germline V gene encodes CDR1 MNHNY and CDR2 SVGAGI (reference sequence). V was clipped by 7 bases and J by 5 bases; unmatched bases: 8. The CDR3 nucleotides read TGTGCCAGCACCTTGACAGGGACCAACGAGCAGTACTTC. Translated: CASTLTGTNEQYF.

The V call is TRBV5-1, the J call TRBJ2-1; perhaps TRBD2 as D (5 bases). This CDR3 contains 15 residues. V gave up 0 bases and J gave up 6 bases, with 13 bases separating them. The germline V gene encodes CDR1 SGHRS and CDR2 YFSETQ. CDR3 DNA sequence: TGCGCCAGCAGCTTGGTACGGGAAAGTGGCAATGAGCAGTTCTTC. Its translation is CASSLVRESGNEQFF.

The chain is built from TRBV25-1 and TRBJ1-2; weak D call: TRBD1 (5 bases). V was pared by 4 bases and J by 6 bases, with 9 bases between. CDR1 is MGHDK, CDR2 SYGVNS, per germline. This CDR3 region has 12 residues. This CDR3 reads CASSAPRDGYTF. The CDR3 DNA sequence: TGTGCCAGCAGTGCGCCCAGGGATGGCTACACCTTC.

This clone has only one observation. The chain is built from TRBV2 and TRBJ2-1; 11 nucleotides match TRBD2. Germline CDR1 reads SNHLY; CDR2 reads FYNNEI. The CDR3 consists of 16 residues. Trimming took 5 bases from V and 0 from J; bases not matched to a gene: 3. The CDR3 sequence is CASSLAGGSSYNEQFF. The CDR3 DNA is TGTGCCAGCAGTTTAGCGGGAGGGAGCTCCTACAATGAGCAGTTCTTC.

The chain is built from TRBV11-2 and TRBJ2-4; TRBD1 aligns across 7 bases. J lost 1 base, V lost 2 bases, and 8 bases had no gene match. Germline CDR1 SGHAT, CDR2 FQNNGV. The CDR3 runs to 17 residues. CDR3 protein: CASSLTRGREAKNIQYF. In DNA, the CDR3 is TGTGCCAGCAGCTTAACGAGGGGGCGTGAGGCCAAAAACATTCAGTACTTC.

The chain uses TRBV28 and TRBJ2-2; 9 positions match TRBD1. CDR3 length: 15 amino acids. CDR1 is MDHEN, CDR2 SYDVKM, per germline. The ends lost 6 bases at V and 2 bases at J; junction bases unmatched: 4. CDR3 residues: CASRGTGFNTGELFF. The DNA for the CDR3 is TGTGCCAGCAGAGGGACAGGGTTCAACACCGGGGAGCTGTTTTTT. The full variable domain, completed using reference TRBV28 and TRBJ2-2, is DVKVTQSSRYLVKRTGEKVFLECVQDMDHENMFWYRQDPGLGLRLIYFSYDVKMKEKGDIPEGYSVSREKKERFSLILESASTNQTSMYLCASRGTGFNTGELFFGEGSRLTVL.

This clone was detected only once. The V call is TRBV5-4, the J call TRBJ1-5; 8 bases map to TRBD1. Germline CDR1 reads SGHNT; CDR2 reads YYREEE (reference sequence). The CDR3 totals 15 residues. Germline trimming cut 2 bases from V and 0 bases from J; bases unmatched to any gene: 1. CDR3 amino acids: CASSLGQGSNQPQHF. Here the CDR3 DNA reads TGTGCCAGCAGCTTAGGACAGGGTAGCAATCAGCCCCAGCATTTT.

The chain uses TRBV7-9 and TRBJ2-5; no clear D. CDR3 length equals 12 residues. The ends were cut back, 5 bases at V and 1 base at J, with 5 bases in the middle. From germline, CDR1 is SEHNR and CDR2 FQNEAQ (reference sequence). The CDR3 DNA follows: TGTGCCAGCAGCCTCTTCCAAGAGACCCAGTACTTC. Translation gives CASSLFQETQYF.

The V gene is TRBV28, the J gene TRBJ1-4; D gene uncertain. Trimming took off 2 bases at V and 10 bases at J, with 17 bases between the two ends. The CDR3 is made up of 15 amino acids. Germline CDR1 reads MDHEN; CDR2 reads SYDVKM. The CDR3 sequence: CASSLEVASKGKLFF. CDR3 nucleotide sequence: TGTGCCAGCAGTTTAGAAGTGGCCTCCAAGGGAAAACTGTTTTTT.